A selection of T cell receptor beta chains follows, all from one sample in a study of shared T cell receptors in the human thymus. Clones were read by immunoSEQ multiplex PCR, and TCRdb kept only the in-frame ones, dropping some. Among approximately 660,000 clones, more than 75% were seen once, and the ten largest hold about 0.01%. These data were also reused for a study on human thymus T cells.

Sequenced sample: thymocytes. The receptor source for this set is a boy in the first two years of life with a congenital heart defect. The CDR3 runs from the conserved cysteine through the conserved F or W. Each record gives: D gene, V gene, clone size, J gene, CDR3 protein, CDR3 DNA. D genes are given only for firm matches. Clone sizes are given selectively: once, few, many, or a class where the clone is expanded.

-	TRBV19	-	TRBJ1-4	CASSPWGRHATNEKLFF	TGTGCCAGTAGCCCCTGGGGCCGACATGCAACTAATGAAAAACTGTTTTTT
TRBD1	TRBV27	-	TRBJ2-3	CASSLPGQGTDTQYF	TGTGCCAGCAGTTTGCCGGGACAGGGGACAGATACGCAGTATTTT
-	TRBV25-1	-	TRBJ2-7	CASRCGEGAGNEQYF	TGTGCCAGCAGGTGTGGTGAGGGCGCGGGAAACGAGCAGTACTTC
TRBD1	TRBV11-2	-	TRBJ2-5	CASRGDRGPGETQYF	TGTGCCAGCAGGGGGGACAGGGGGCCTGGGGAGACCCAGTACTTC
TRBD2	TRBV7-8	-	TRBJ2-1	CASEPLRLAGKNEQFF	TGTGCCAGCGAACCCCTTAGACTAGCGGGAAAGAATGAGCAGTTCTTC
TRBD2	TRBV6-5	-	TRBJ2-1	CASSPGLAGVNEQFF	TGTGCCAGCAGCCCGGGACTAGCGGGAGTCAATGAGCAGTTCTTC
TRBD2	TRBV5-6	-	TRBJ2-1	CASSLERAGGLEEQFF	TGTGCCAGCAGCTTGGAGCGAGCGGGAGGGCTAGAGGAGCAGTTCTTC
-	TRBV18	-	TRBJ2-1	CASSPDQGHNEQFF	TGTGCCAGCTCACCGGATCAGGGCCACAATGAGCAGTTCTTC
TRBD2	TRBV7-2	-	TRBJ2-7	CASSLAPRLAGSGSSDYEQYF	TGTGCCAGCAGCTTAGCCCCCCGACTAGCGGGAAGCGGGTCGTCGGACTACGAGCAGTACTTC
-	TRBV15	-	TRBJ2-3	CATSRDRRQGTDTQYF	TGTGCCACCAGCAGAGATCGGAGGCAGGGCACAGATACGCAGTATTTT
TRBD2	TRBV9	-	TRBJ2-5	CASSPLGAGGPRSQETQYF	TGTGCCAGCAGCCCTCTTGGAGCGGGAGGGCCGAGGTCACAGGAGACCCAGTACTTC
TRBD2	TRBV29-1	-	TRBJ2-1	CSVDVTSGRLGGGQFF	TGCAGCGTTGACGTGACTAGCGGGAGGCTGGGGGGTGGGCAGTTCTTC
TRBD1	TRBV20-1	-	TRBJ1-1	CSALQGGEAFF	TGCAGTGCATTACAGGGGGGGGAGGCTTTCTTT
-	TRBV21-1	-	TRBJ2-3	CASSKDGQGRLPDTQYF	TGTGCCAGCAGCAAAGACGGACAGGGACGGCTCCCAGATACGCAGTATTTT
TRBD2	TRBV28	few	TRBJ2-7	CASSPRTSGRRSEQYF	TGTGCCAGCAGTCCCCGGACTAGCGGGAGAAGGAGCGAGCAGTACTTC
TRBD1	TRBV5-1	few	TRBJ2-7	CASSLTGAYEQYF	TGCGCCAGCAGCTTGACAGGGGCCTACGAGCAGTACTTC
TRBD1	TRBV2	-	TRBJ2-2	CASIHRGTGELFF	TGTGCCAGCATTCACAGGGGTACCGGGGAGCTGTTTTTT
-	TRBV11-2	-	TRBJ1-2	CASSLVQAQTNYGYTF	TGTGCCAGCAGCTTAGTTCAGGCCCAAACTAACTATGGCTACACCTTC
-	TRBV30	-	TRBJ1-3	CAWSVPRVGNTIYF	TGTGCCTGGAGTGTACCCAGGGTTGGAAACACCATATATTTT
-	TRBV5-1	-	TRBJ2-7	CASSFGEADSYEQYF	TGCGCCAGCAGCTTTGGTGAAGCGGACTCCTACGAGCAGTACTTC
TRBD2	TRBV29-1	once	TRBJ2-1	CSVEKASGRNNCNEQFF	TGCAGCGTTGAAAAGGCTAGCGGGAGAAATAATTGCAATGAGCAGTTCTTC
TRBD1	TRBV5-1	-	TRBJ2-1	CASSLARQGANNEQFF	TGCGCCAGCAGCTTGGCCAGGCAGGGGGCTAACAATGAGCAGTTCTTC
-	TRBV7-9	-	TRBJ1-2	CASSLGGWNYGYTF	TGTGCCAGCAGCTTAGGGGGCTGGAACTATGGCTACACCTTC
-	TRBV6-1	-	TRBJ1-1	CAGGGGTEAFF	TGTGCCGGCGGGGGAGGCACTGAAGCTTTCTTT
TRBD2	TRBV19	-	TRBJ2-1	CASSTPGTRQNNEQFF	TGTGCCAGTAGTACTCCCGGGACTAGGCAAAACAATGAGCAGTTCTTC
-	TRBV27	-	TRBJ2-3	CARRRGGPDTQYF	TGTGCCAGGAGACGGGGAGGTCCAGATACGCAGTATTTT
-	TRBV6-6	few	TRBJ1-5	CASTVGGGNQPQHF	TGTGCCAGCACAGTCGGTGGAGGCAATCAGCCCCAGCATTTT
-	TRBV28	few	TRBJ1-1	CASKLPRVRSPGDTEAFF	TGTGCCAGCAAGTTACCGAGGGTCCGGAGCCCGGGGGACACTGAAGCTTTCTTT
-	TRBV28	-	TRBJ1-3	CASSPRDSQVGGISGNTIYF	TGTGCCAGCAGTCCCCGGGACTCCCAGGTTGGGGGAATCTCTGGAAACACCATATATTTT
TRBD2	TRBV5-6	-	TRBJ2-3	CASSSGPGLAVPDTQYF	TGTGCCAGCAGCTCTGGTCCGGGACTAGCGGTTCCCGATACGCAGTATTTT
-	TRBV30	-	TRBJ1-2	CAWRGENYGYTF	TGTGCCTGGAGAGGAGAGAACTATGGCTACACCTTC
-	TRBV27	-	TRBJ2-7	CASRPLSGFSYEQYF	TGTGCCAGCAGGCCCCTCAGCGGTTTCTCCTACGAGCAGTACTTC
-	TRBV12-2	once	TRBJ2-1	CASRQLSNFQGVAGPKNINEQFF	TGTGCAAGTCGACAGCTTAGTAATTTCCAGGGGGTAGCAGGGCCTAAAAACATCAATGAGCAGTTCTTC
-	TRBV7-8	-	TRBJ2-7	CASSRRLGGQLTTESYEQYF	TGTGCCAGCAGCAGACGGCTGGGGGGACAGCTCACTACCGAATCCTACGAGCAGTACTTC
TRBD2	TRBV2	-	TRBJ2-1	CASGGFGGDNEQFF	TGTGCCAGCGGGGGGTTTGGGGGGGACAATGAGCAGTTCTTC
TRBD1	TRBV7-3	-	TRBJ2-1	CASSPPGQGTHNEQFF	TGTGCCAGCAGTCCTCCGGGACAGGGTACCCATAATGAGCAGTTCTTC
TRBD1	TRBV7-2	-	TRBJ1-5	CASSIGQGVNQPQHF	TGTGCCAGCAGCATCGGACAGGGGGTAAATCAGCCCCAGCATTTT
TRBD2	TRBV4-2	-	TRBJ2-7	CASSDHRTSGSFDEQYF	TGTGCCAGCAGCGATCACCGGACTAGCGGGAGCTTCGACGAGCAGTACTTC
TRBD1	TRBV7-9	few	TRBJ1-1	CASSLGAGGNTEAFF	TGTGCCAGCAGCTTAGGGGCAGGGGGCAACACTGAAGCTTTCTTT
-	TRBV12-2	-	TRBJ2-5	CASRDVGGETTETQYF	TGTGCAAGTCGCGATGTTGGCGGGGAAACCACGGAGACCCAGTACTTC
-	TRBV27	-	TRBJ1-1	CASSFGRGDTEAFF	TGTGCCAGCAGTTTTGGGAGGGGAGACACTGAAGCTTTCTTT
TRBD2	TRBV2	-	TRBJ2-1	CASICGLAGANSYNEQFF	TGTGCCAGCATCTGCGGGCTAGCGGGAGCCAACTCCTACAATGAGCAGTTCTTC
-	TRBV28	-	TRBJ1-2	CASSLGSLGYTF	TGTGCCAGCAGTTTGGGCTCCCTAGGCTACACCTTC
TRBD2	TRBV27	-	TRBJ2-7	CASSPGTSSADEQYF	TGTGCCAGCAGTCCCGGGACTAGCTCAGCAGACGAGCAGTACTTC
TRBD1	TRBV29-1	-	TRBJ2-3	CSVNRGPTDTQYF	TGCAGCGTGAACAGGGGGCCAACAGATACGCAGTATTTT
-	TRBV6-6	-	TRBJ2-7	CASTREGGLYEQYF	TGTGCCAGCACCCGAGAGGGAGGACTATACGAGCAGTACTTC
TRBD1	TRBV15	-	TRBJ2-7	CATSDRTKRQGESYEQYF	TGTGCCACCAGCGACCGGACTAAAAGACAGGGGGAATCCTACGAGCAGTACTTC
-	TRBV19	-	TRBJ2-1	CASSWQFPYNEQFF	TGTGCCAGTAGCTGGCAGTTCCCCTACAATGAGCAGTTCTTC
TRBD2	TRBV6-1	-	TRBJ2-5	CASSDPLAGFIQETQYF	TGTGCCAGCAGTGACCCATTAGCGGGATTCATCCAAGAGACCCAGTACTTC
-	TRBV14	-	TRBJ2-5	CASSQDRLPDGETQYF	TGTGCCAGCAGCCAAGATAGACTGCCGGATGGAGAGACCCAGTACTTC
-	TRBV27	once	TRBJ2-7	CASGAPGVLPYEQYF	TGTGCCAGCGGTGCCCCGGGGGTTCTCCCCTACGAGCAGTACTTC
TRBD2	TRBV9	few	TRBJ2-1	CASSSTSRVSYNEQFF	TGTGCCAGCAGCTCGACTAGCCGGGTCTCCTACAATGAGCAGTTCTTC
TRBD2	TRBV4-1	-	TRBJ2-1	CASSQDRQQGPGTSRGCEQFF	TGCGCCAGCAGCCAAGATCGCCAACAGGGGCCAGGGACTAGCAGGGGTTGTGAGCAGTTCTTC
-	TRBV11-2	-	TRBJ1-2	CASSRRGGYTF	TGTGCCAGCAGCCGGAGGGGTGGCTACACCTTC
TRBD2	TRBV9	-	TRBJ2-1	CASSPGGPYNEQFF	TGTGCCAGCAGCCCGGGAGGGCCGTACAATGAGCAGTTCTTC